This T cell receptor beta chain was retrieved from a study of Tregs in tolerant kidney transplant recipients. This CDR3 has 19 residues. V lost 4 bases, J lost 1 base, and 24 bases lay in between. Per the germline V gene, CDR1 is SGHTA and CDR2 is FQGNSA. Generated by immunoSEQ multiplex PCR, the TCRdb table keeps only in-frame clones and is missing some. The sample contains 110,000 or so clones, nearly 90% of which appear only once. This receptor was taken from a human donor who received a combined kidney and bone marrow transplant. Sequencing used CD4+ T cells from blood, obtained before the transplant. The rearrangement links TRBV7-2 to TRBJ2-3; D unresolved. This chain's CDR3 is CASSSSGFSPLGGTDTQYF. The CDR3 bases are TGTGCCAGCAGCTCATCCGGGTTCTCCCCTCTCGGAGGCACAGATACGCAGTATTTT.